Presented here are 21 T cell receptor beta chains from one specimen sequenced in a study of CD8+ T cells in alopecia areata. Treatment in this sample: oral pan-JAK inhibitor, 5-10 mg twice daily. Extracted RNA was reverse transcribed into cDNA, the sequencing template. Data came from immunoSEQ multiplex PCR; TCRdb stores just in-frame clones and leaves some out. Here the sample spans more than 85,000 clones, roughly three fifths being singletons. Sample: CD8+ T cells sorted from blood, taken at week 4, from a patient treated with tofacitinib. The receptor set was obtained from a human donor with alopecia areata.

This rearrangement joins TRBV28 to TRBJ1-1; D is unresolved. Germline lookup yields CDR1 MDHEN and CDR2 SYDVKM. The CDR3 has 13 amino acids. The V end was cut by 5 bases, the J end by 1 base, with 8 bases between. The CDR3 region is CASSMLGNTEAFF. The CDR3 bases are TGTGCCAGCAGTATGTTAGGGAACACTGAAGCTTTCTTT. Full variable domain (rest looked up from reference TRBV28 and TRBJ1-1): DVKVTQSSRYLVKRTGEKVFLECVQDMDHENMFWYRQDPGLGLRLIYFSYDVKMKEKGDIPEGYSVSREKKERFSLILESASTNQTSMYLCASSMLGNTEAFFGQGTRLTVV.

This clone turned up a few times. The rearrangement joins TRBV9 to TRBJ1-4, with D unclear. Germline loops: CDR1 SGDLS, CDR2 YYNGEE. The CDR3 has 15 amino acids. V gave up 0 bases and J gave up 5 bases, with 11 bases separating them. The CDR3 sequence is CASSVGTLQNEKLFF. DNA of the CDR3: TGTGCCAGCAGCGTAGGAACTTTGCAAAATGAAAAACTGTTTTTT.

The CDR3 loop reads CSAPGGYGYTF. CDR3 bases: TGCAGTGCTCCAGGGGGCTATGGCTACACCTTC. The gene calls are TRBV20-1 and TRBJ1-2; 7 bases match TRBD1. This CDR3 region has 11 residues. V gave up 5 bases and J gave up 4 bases; unmatched junction bases: 1. Germline V gives CDR1 DFQATT, CDR2 SNEGSKA (reference sequence).

In this sample, this clone turned up a few times. The gene calls are TRBV28 and TRBJ2-7, with D possibly being TRBD1 (5 bases). The V gene's germline CDR1 is MDHEN and CDR2 SYDVKM. The CDR3 runs 14 residues. The V gene lost 3 bases and the J gene lost 0 bases, with 9 bases spanning the gap. CDR3 sequence reads: CASSFRTLSYEQYF. The CDR3 coding sequence is TGTGCCAGCAGTTTTCGGACACTCTCCTACGAGCAGTACTTC.

The chain employs TRBV13 and TRBJ2-7; TRBD1 aligns across 9 bases. The CDR3 consists of 14 residues. Unmatched junction bases numbered 6, after V lost 3 bases and J lost 6 bases. Germline V gene lookup returns CDR1 PRHDT and CDR2 FYEKMQ (reference sequence). This CDR3 is CASSFGTGSSEQYF. DNA for the CDR3: TGTGCCAGCAGCTTCGGGACAGGGTCTAGCGAGCAGTACTTC.

This clone was detected only a few times. V gene TRBV27 combines with J gene TRBJ1-4; D is uncertain. The CDR3 consists of 14 residues. The V end lost 6 bases, the J end lost 0 bases, and 8 bases lay between the germline ends. Germline assignment: CDR1 MNHEY and CDR2 SMNVEV (reference sequence). Here the CDR3 DNA reads TGTGCCAGCAGCGAAAGTGCAACTAATGAAAAACTGTTTTTT. Its protein is CASSESATNEKLFF.

V usage is TRBV27 and J usage is TRBJ2-3; 7 bases align to TRBD1. The germline CDR1 and CDR2 sequences are MNHEY and SMNVEV (reference sequence). V shed 6 bases and J 2 bases; nucleotides not matched to a gene: 5. The CDR3 totals 14 residues. The CDR3 DNA sequence: TGTGCCAGCAGACCACAGGGGATCACAGATACGCAGTATTTT. Protein: CASRPQGITDTQYF.

Note on this clone: The sample carries other DNA sequences with the same CDR3. The genes are TRBV7-9 and TRBJ2-3; D unresolved. Trimming left V 5 bases short and J 4 bases short, with 7 bases between. The CDR3 totals 12 residues. CDR1 and CDR2 from the germline V gene are SEHNR and FQNEAQ (reference sequence). The CDR3 DNA follows: TGTGCCAGCAGCCTAGGTCCAGATACGCAGTATTTT. Protein: CASSLGPDTQYF.

This clone was counted once. The chain is built from TRBV5-1 and TRBJ1-5; D gene uncertain. The CDR3 loop spans 13 amino acids. The germline V and J ends were trimmed by 0 bases and 6 bases, with 7 bases remaining between them. The V gene's germline CDR1 is SGHRS and CDR2 YFSETQ. The CDR3 DNA sequence: TGCGCCAGCAGCTTGGGATCGGGTCAGCCCCAGCATTTT. The encoded protein is CASSLGSGQPQHF.

The V and J genes are TRBV4-1 and TRBJ1-1, with TRBD1 matching over 8 bases. The germline V gene has CDR1 MGHRA and CDR2 YSYEKL. J was trimmed by 6 bases and V by 4 bases; bases with no gene match: 4. This CDR3 is 13 amino acids long. The CDR3 nucleotides are TGCGCCAGCAGCCTAACACAGGGGGCTGAAGCTTTCTTT. Amino acids: CASSLTQGAEAFF.

The CDR3 sequence: CASSGTGSYEQYF. The CDR3 DNA follows: TGCGCCAGCAGCGGGACAGGGTCGTACGAGCAGTACTTC. This rearrangement joins TRBV5-1 to TRBJ2-7; 9 bases match TRBD1. J gave up 4 bases and V 4 bases, and 3 bases lay outside the gene matches. The CDR3 runs 13 residues. The V gene's germline CDR1 is SGHRS and CDR2 YFSETQ.

This clone was seen a few times. This chain connects TRBV7-9 to TRBJ1-1, with D uncertain. This CDR3 is 15 amino acids long. V gave up 0 bases and J gave up 6 bases, with 14 bases separating them. The germline V gene encodes CDR1 SEHNR and CDR2 FQNEAQ (reference sequence). The CDR3 DNA sequence: TGTGCCAGCAGCTTAGCGTCGGCGTCTCTTTCTGAAGCTTTCTTT. As protein: CASSLASASLSEAFF.

The chain has TRBV27 and TRBJ2-7, with TRBD1 matching 7 bases. V lost 5 bases, J lost 2 bases, and 15 bases stayed unmatched. Germline V CDR1 and CDR2: MNHEY, SMNVEV (reference sequence). CDR3 size: 17 residues. Here the CDR3 DNA reads TGTGCCAGCAGTGCGACGAAAGGGACAGCAATCCCCTACGAGCAGTACTTC. Its protein is CASSATKGTAIPYEQYF.

The chain is built from TRBV10-3 and TRBJ2-5, with D maybe TRBD2 (6 bases). Germline-derived CDR1 and CDR2 are ENHRY and SYGVKD. Trimming removed 7 bases from V and 6 bases from J, with 15 bases in between. The CDR3 loop spans 13 amino acids. The CDR3: CAIMTGESQTQYF. The CDR3 DNA reads TGTGCCATCATGACGGGGGAAAGTCAGACCCAGTACTTC.

This sequence joins TRBV30 and TRBJ2-1, with D uncertain. V was pared by 2 bases and J by 4 bases, with 18 bases between. Germline assignment: CDR1 GTSNPN and CDR2 SVGIG (reference sequence). This CDR3 has 16 residues. The CDR3 region has the DNA TGTGCCTGGAGTTATGATTTCGGATCATTATACAATGAGCAGTTCTTC. Protein: CAWSYDFGSLYNEQFF.

This clone occurred a few times. The V and J genes are TRBV2 and TRBJ2-3; D is uncertain. The CDR3 covers 13 residues. V was cut by 6 bases and J by 2 bases, with 9 bases left in between. The germline CDR1 and CDR2 sequences are SNHLY and FYNNEI. The CDR3 DNA follows: TGTGCCAGCAGCGGGCCACCCACAGATACGCAGTATTTT. It translates to CASSGPPTDTQYF.

V gene TRBV2 combines with J gene TRBJ1-1; 9 nucleotides agree with TRBD1. J was trimmed by 1 base and V by 4 bases; bases with no gene match: 10. The CDR3 contains 17 residues. CDR1 and CDR2 from the germline V gene are SNHLY and FYNNEI. Written as DNA, the CDR3 is TGTGCCAGCAGTGGGTTACAGGGGGCGGACGGGAACACTGAAGCTTTCTTT. It codes for CASSGLQGADGNTEAFF.

This clone was seen only a few times. This chain joins TRBV5-1 and TRBJ1-1; a weak D match, TRBD1 (5 bases). V shed 5 bases and J shed 0 bases, with 17 bases lying between them. The CDR3 is 16 amino acids. CDR1 SGHRS and CDR2 YFSETQ come from the germline V gene. As DNA, the CDR3 is TGCGCCAGCAGTGGGGGGATCGACAGAATGAACACTGAAGCTTTCTTT. As protein: CASSGGIDRMNTEAFF.

The V gene is TRBV27, the J gene TRBJ1-1; D remains unclear. Germline CDR1 is MNHEY and CDR2 is SMNVEV (reference sequence). V lost 5 bases and J lost 1, with 8 bases in between. This CDR3 has 13 residues. CDR3 protein: CASSLYQNTEAFF. The CDR3 DNA reads TGTGCCAGCAGTCTTTACCAGAACACTGAAGCTTTCTTT.

This clone was seen only once. The rearrangement joins TRBV27 to TRBJ2-7, with TRBD1 matching over 7 bases. V lost 5 bases, J lost 4 bases, and 5 bases stayed unmatched. Germline values: CDR1 MNHEY, CDR2 SMNVEV (reference sequence). CDR3 length: 13 amino acids. CDR3 region: CASSLPGGYEQYF. CDR3 nucleotides: TGTGCCAGCAGTCTTCCAGGGGGATACGAGCAGTACTTC.

This chain joins TRBV19 and TRBJ1-2; the match to TRBD1 covers 8 bases. V lost 6 bases and J lost 5; bases outside the gene matches: 8. The germline V gene encodes CDR1 LNHDA and CDR2 SQIVND (reference sequence). This CDR3 contains 14 residues. The DNA of the CDR3 is TGTGCCAGTAGCCCGACAGGGGACCAGTATGGCTACACCTTC. Its protein product is CASSPTGDQYGYTF.